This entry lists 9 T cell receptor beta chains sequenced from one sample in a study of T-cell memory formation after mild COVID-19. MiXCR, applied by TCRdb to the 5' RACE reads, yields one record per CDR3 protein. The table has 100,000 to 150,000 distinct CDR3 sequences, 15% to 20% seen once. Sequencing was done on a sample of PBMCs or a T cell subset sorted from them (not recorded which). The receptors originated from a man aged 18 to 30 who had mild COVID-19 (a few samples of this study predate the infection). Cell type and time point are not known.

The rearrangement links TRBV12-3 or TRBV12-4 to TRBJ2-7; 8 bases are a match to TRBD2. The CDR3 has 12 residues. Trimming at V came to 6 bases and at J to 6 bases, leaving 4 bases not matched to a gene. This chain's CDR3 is CASSPGTSEQYV. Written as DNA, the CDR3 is TGTGCCAGCAGCCCTGGGACTAGCGAGCAGTACGTC.

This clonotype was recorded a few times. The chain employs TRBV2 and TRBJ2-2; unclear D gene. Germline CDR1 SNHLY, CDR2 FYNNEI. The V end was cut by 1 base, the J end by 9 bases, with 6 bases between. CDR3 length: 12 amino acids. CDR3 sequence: CASSEGGRELFF. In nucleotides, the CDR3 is TGTGCCAGCAGTGAAGGGGGTCGGGAGCTGTTTTTT.

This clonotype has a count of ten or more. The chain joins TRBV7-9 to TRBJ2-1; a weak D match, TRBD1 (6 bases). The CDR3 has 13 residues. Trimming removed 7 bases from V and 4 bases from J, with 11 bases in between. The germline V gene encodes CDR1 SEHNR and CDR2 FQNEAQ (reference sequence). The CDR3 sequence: CASILDSYNEQFF. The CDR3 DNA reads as TGTGCCAGCATCTTGGACAGTTACAATGAGCAGTTCTTC.

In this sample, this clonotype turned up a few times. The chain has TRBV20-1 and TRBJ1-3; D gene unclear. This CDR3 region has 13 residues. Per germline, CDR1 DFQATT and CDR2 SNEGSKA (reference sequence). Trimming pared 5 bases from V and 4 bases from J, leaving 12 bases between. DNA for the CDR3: TGCAGTGCTCCTCGGGGAAACGGAAACACCATATATTTT. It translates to CSAPRGNGNTIYF.

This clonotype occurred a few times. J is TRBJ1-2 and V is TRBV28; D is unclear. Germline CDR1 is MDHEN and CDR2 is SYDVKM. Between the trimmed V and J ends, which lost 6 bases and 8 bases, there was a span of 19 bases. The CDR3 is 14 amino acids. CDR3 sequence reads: CASRLMGKSGGYTF. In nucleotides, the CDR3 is TGTGCCAGCAGACTTATGGGGAAATCAGGCGGCTACACCTTC.

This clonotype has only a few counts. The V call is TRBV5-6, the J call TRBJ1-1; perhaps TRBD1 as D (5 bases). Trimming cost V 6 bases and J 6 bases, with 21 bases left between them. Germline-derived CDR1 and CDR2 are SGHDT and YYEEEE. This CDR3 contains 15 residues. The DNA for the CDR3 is TGTGCCAGCATTGCGTCGGGGGGTAGTGTGGCTGAAGCTTTCTTT. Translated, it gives CASIASGGSVAEAFF. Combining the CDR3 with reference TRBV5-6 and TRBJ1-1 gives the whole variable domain DAGVTQSPTHLIKTRGQQVTLRCSPKSGHDTVSWYQQALGQGPQFIFQYYEEEERQRGNFPDRFSGHQFPNYSSELNVNALLLGDSALYLCASIASGGSVAEAFFGQGTRLTVV.

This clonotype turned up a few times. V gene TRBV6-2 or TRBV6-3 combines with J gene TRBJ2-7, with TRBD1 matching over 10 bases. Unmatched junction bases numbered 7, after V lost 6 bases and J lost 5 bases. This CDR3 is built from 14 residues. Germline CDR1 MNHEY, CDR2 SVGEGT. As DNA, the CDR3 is TGTGCCAGCAGCCGACGGACAGGGGGAAACGAGCAGTACGTC. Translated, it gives CASSRRTGGNEQYV.

This chain's CDR3 is CATSSRVSGGYTF. CDR3 DNA sequence: TGTGCCACCAGCAGCAGGGTTTCTGGTGGCTACACCTTC. The J gene is TRBJ1-2, the V gene TRBV15; perhaps TRBD1 as D (5 bases). CDR3 length: 13 residues. V was trimmed by 3 bases and J by 7 bases, leaving 12 bases between them. The germline V gene has CDR1 LNHNV and CDR2 YYDKDF (reference sequence).

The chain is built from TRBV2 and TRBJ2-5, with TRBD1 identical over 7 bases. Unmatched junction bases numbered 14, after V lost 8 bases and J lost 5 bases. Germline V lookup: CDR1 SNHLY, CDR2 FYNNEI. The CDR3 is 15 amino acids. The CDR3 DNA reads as TGTGCCAGCGCAGAGCCAAGACAGGGTGGCGAGACCCAGTACTTC. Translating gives CASAEPRQGGETQYF. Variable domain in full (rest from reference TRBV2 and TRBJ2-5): EPEVTQTPSHQVTQMGQEVILRCVPISNHLYFYWYRQILGQKVEFLVSFYNNEISEKSEIFDDQFSVERPDGSNFTLKIRSTKLEDSAMYFCASAEPRQGGETQYFGPGTRLLVL.